One sample yielded the 20 T cell receptor beta chains listed below, sequenced in a study of blood T cell repertoires in COVID-19. Profiled with immunoSEQ multiplex PCR; TCRdb holds only in-frame clones, not every one. The repertoire holds 260,000 or so clones, with less than 85% as singletons. Sequencing was carried out using PBMCs or T cells enriched from blood (not recorded which). These receptors originate from a woman between 45 and 65 years old who had recovered from COVID-19.

This clone was recorded once. The V and J genes are TRBV4-1 and TRBJ2-3; 11 nucleotides line up with TRBD2. Germline CDR1 reads MGHRA; CDR2 reads YSYEKL. The CDR3 totals 21 residues. J lost 3 bases, V lost 3 bases, and 20 bases had no gene match. The CDR3 region has the DNA TGCGCCAGCAGCCAGGAACCCCTCCTTAGCGGGAGGGCCTGGCGGACAGATACGCAGTATTTT. This sequence encodes CASSQEPLLSGRAWRTDTQYF.

This sequence joins TRBV11-2 and TRBJ2-3, with D tentatively TRBD2 (6 bases). Looked up from germline, CDR1 is SGHAT and CDR2 is FQNNGV. The CDR3 is 15 residues long. Trimming removed 5 bases from V and 2 bases from J, with 14 bases in between. The CDR3 loop reads CASSPLGGVTDTQYF. CDR3 DNA: TGTGCCAGCAGCCCATTGGGGGGAGTCACAGATACGCAGTATTTT.

This clone has just one count. The V call is TRBV9, the J call TRBJ1-3; 8 nucleotides align to TRBD1. Germline V gene sequence: CDR1 SGDLS, CDR2 YYNGEE. V lost 2 bases to trimming and J lost 0 bases; unmatched junction nucleotides: 4. The CDR3 covers 16 residues. As DNA, the CDR3 is TGTGCCAGCAGCGTTAAAACAGGGGGCTCTGGAAACACCATATATTTT. It yields the protein CASSVKTGGSGNTIYF.

J is TRBJ1-2 and V is TRBV30; tentatively, D is TRBD1 (6 bases). The CDR3 loop spans 13 amino acids. Trimming took off 2 bases at V and 4 bases at J, with 11 bases between the two ends. Germline V gives CDR1 GTSNPN, CDR2 SVGIG (reference sequence). Here the CDR3 reads CAWSKDSLYGYTF. The CDR3 bases are TGTGCCTGGAGTAAGGACAGCCTCTATGGCTACACCTTC.

On this clone itself: The sample has other DNA sequences that encode this CDR3 too. The chain is built from TRBV12-3 or TRBV12-4 and TRBJ2-7; a weak D match, TRBD1 (5 bases). The V and J ends lost 5 bases and 1 base respectively, with 9 bases between them. The CDR3 sequence is 13 residues long. The DNA of the CDR3 is TGTGCCAGCAGTCAGGGTGGATCCTACGAGCAGTACTTC. This gives the protein CASSQGGSYEQYF.

The count of this clone is one. CDR3 in DNA: TGTGCCAGCAGTTTCTCCTACGCAAACATTCAGTACTTC. The encoded protein is CASSFSYANIQYF. The genes are TRBV27 and TRBJ2-4, with D unclear. The V end was cut by 3 bases, the J end by 6 bases, with 9 bases between. In germline, CDR1 is MNHEY, CDR2 SMNVEV (reference sequence). The CDR3 has 13 amino acids.

This chain joins TRBV9 and TRBJ2-1, with 9 nucleotides matching TRBD2. The CDR3 has 13 residues. The trim removed 4 bases at V and 9 bases at J, leaving 5 bases unmatched. CDR1 is SGDLS, CDR2 YYNGEE, per germline. The CDR3 loop reads CASSPFSGSEQFF. The DNA of the CDR3 is TGTGCCAGCAGCCCATTTAGCGGGAGTGAGCAGTTCTTC. The full variable domain, rest sourced from reference TRBV9 and TRBJ2-1, is DSGVTQTPKHLITATGQRVTLRCSPRSGDLSVYWYQQSLDQGLQFLIQYYNGEERAKGNILERFSAQQFPDLHSELNLSSLELGDSALYFCASSPFSGSEQFFGPGTRLTVL.

This chain's CDR3 is CASSLGRDGATEAFF. CDR3 sequence (DNA): TGCGCCAGCAGCCTAGGAAGGGATGGGGCCACTGAAGCTTTCTTT. The rearrangement links TRBV4-1 to TRBJ1-1; D perhaps matches TRBD1 (5 bases). The V and J ends lost 4 bases and 4 bases respectively, with 16 bases between them. The CDR3 is 15 amino acids. CDR1 and CDR2 from the germline V gene are MGHRA and YSYEKL.

V usage is TRBV28 and J usage is TRBJ1-2; D is perhaps TRBD1 (6 bases). This CDR3 is built from 14 residues. The V gene lost 5 bases and the J gene lost 1 base, with 11 bases spanning the gap. CDR1 and CDR2 (germline): MDHEN, SYDVKM. Written as DNA, the CDR3 is TGTGCCAGCAGTCCCACACAGGGTAACTATGGCTACACCTTC. Its protein product is CASSPTQGNYGYTF.

The V and J genes are TRBV7-8 and TRBJ2-1, with D uncertain. The CDR3 has 17 amino acids. CDR1 is SGHVS, CDR2 FQNEAQ, per germline. Trimming cost V 2 bases and J 0 bases, with 14 bases left between them. DNA for the CDR3: TGTGCCAGCAGCTTAAGGTTAGGCGGAACCTCCTACAATGAGCAGTTCTTC. The encoded protein is CASSLRLGGTSYNEQFF.

The chain is built from TRBV3-1 (or the pseudogene TRBV3-2) and TRBJ2-1, with 8 bases lining up with TRBD2. Germline V gene data show CDR1 as LGHDT and CDR2 as YNNKEL (reference sequence). The trim removed 3 bases at V and 6 bases at J, leaving 4 bases unmatched. The CDR3 extends over 14 amino acids. CDR3 nucleotides: TGTGCCAGCAGCCATCTTGCGGGGGGCAATGAGCAGTTCTTC. This codes for CASSHLAGGNEQFF.

The chain couples TRBV18 to TRBJ1-2; D gene uncertain. In germline, CDR1 is KGHSH, CDR2 LQKENI. V lost 2 bases and J lost 3, with 7 bases in between. The CDR3 contains 13 residues. Here the CDR3 DNA reads TGTGCCAGCTCACCAACAGCGGACTATGGCTACACCTTC. Its translation is CASSPTADYGYTF.

The J gene is TRBJ2-5, the V gene TRBV25-1, with D hard to call. The ends were cut back, 0 bases at V and 4 bases at J, with 12 bases in the middle. In germline, CDR1 is MGHDK, CDR2 SYGVNS. The CDR3 is 15 residues long. For the CDR3, the DNA is TGTGCCAGCAGTGAATATCTCGCCGACTTAGAGACCCAGTACTTC. This gives the protein CASSEYLADLETQYF.

The chain is built from TRBV18 and TRBJ2-1, with 8 bases that match TRBD2. With 3 bases clipped from V and 7 bases from J, the junction kept 5 bases outside the gene matches. The CDR3 has 14 residues. Germline values: CDR1 KGHSH, CDR2 LQKENI. CDR3 in DNA: TGTGCCAGCTCACCGGACGGGAGGGAAAATGAGCAGTTCTTC. Amino acids: CASSPDGRENEQFF.

For the CDR3, the DNA is TGCGCCAGCAGGCGAACTCTCGTGGGGAGGAGTGGCACTGAAGCTTTCTTT. Its translation: CASRRTLVGRSGTEAFF. The rearrangement uses TRBV4-1 and TRBJ1-1, with D unclear. Germline CDR1 and CDR2: MGHRA and YSYEKL. CDR3 length: 17 amino acids. Trimming removed 6 bases from V and 4 bases from J, with 24 bases in between.

The chain combines TRBV3-1 (or the pseudogene TRBV3-2) with TRBJ2-1; 9 bases are shared with TRBD2. The ends lost 4 bases at V and 5 bases at J; junction bases unmatched: 9. This CDR3 comprises 16 residues. The germline gives CDR1 LGHDT, CDR2 YNNKEL (reference sequence). For the CDR3, the DNA is TGTGCCAGCAGCCTAGTTGGCGGGGGGGAAAACAATGAGCAGTTCTTC. It is translated as CASSLVGGGENNEQFF.

This chain joins TRBV11-2 and TRBJ1-1, with D possibly TRBD1 on 5 matching bases. The CDR3 has 11 amino acids. The germline V gene has CDR1 SGHAT and CDR2 FQNNGV. V shed 3 bases and J shed 10 bases, with 9 bases lying between them. The CDR3 DNA is TGTGCCAGCAGCTTGGGGGGGAGAGCTTTCTTT. Its protein product is CASSLGGRAFF. Together with reference TRBV11-2 and TRBJ1-1, the CDR3 gives the full variable domain: EAGVAQSPRYKIIEKRQSVAFWCNPISGHATLYWYQQILGQGPKLLIQFQNNGVVDDSQLPKDRFSAERLKGVDSTLKIQPAKLEDSAVYLCASSLGGRAFFGQGTRLTVV.

This chain connects TRBV30 to TRBJ1-1; unclear D gene. Between the trimmed V and J ends, which lost 0 bases and 1 base, there was a span of 18 bases. The germline V gene has CDR1 GTSNPN and CDR2 SVGIG (reference sequence). This CDR3 is 17 amino acids long. The CDR3 region is CAWSVLWGVGWNTEAFF. As DNA, the CDR3 is TGTGCCTGGAGTGTACTCTGGGGAGTGGGATGGAACACTGAAGCTTTCTTT.

V usage is TRBV7-9 and J usage is TRBJ2-5; weak D call: TRBD2 (5 bases). There are 14 residues in the CDR3. Germline CDR1 SEHNR, CDR2 FQNEAQ (reference sequence). Trimming stripped 5 bases from V and 4 bases from J, with 14 bases between. CDR3 in amino acids: CASSQSRTVETQYF. CDR3 DNA: TGTGCCAGCAGCCAGTCAAGGACTGTAGAGACCCAGTACTTC.

The V call is TRBV19, the J call TRBJ1-3, with TRBD1 as a possible D gene (5 bases). V was shortened by 6 bases and J by 2 bases, with 8 bases between the two germline ends. The CDR3 consists of 13 residues. Per the germline V gene, CDR1 is LNHDA and CDR2 is SQIVND (reference sequence). Here the CDR3 reads CASRLGAGNTIYF. CDR3 sequence (DNA): TGTGCCAGTAGGCTAGGGGCTGGAAACACCATATATTTT.